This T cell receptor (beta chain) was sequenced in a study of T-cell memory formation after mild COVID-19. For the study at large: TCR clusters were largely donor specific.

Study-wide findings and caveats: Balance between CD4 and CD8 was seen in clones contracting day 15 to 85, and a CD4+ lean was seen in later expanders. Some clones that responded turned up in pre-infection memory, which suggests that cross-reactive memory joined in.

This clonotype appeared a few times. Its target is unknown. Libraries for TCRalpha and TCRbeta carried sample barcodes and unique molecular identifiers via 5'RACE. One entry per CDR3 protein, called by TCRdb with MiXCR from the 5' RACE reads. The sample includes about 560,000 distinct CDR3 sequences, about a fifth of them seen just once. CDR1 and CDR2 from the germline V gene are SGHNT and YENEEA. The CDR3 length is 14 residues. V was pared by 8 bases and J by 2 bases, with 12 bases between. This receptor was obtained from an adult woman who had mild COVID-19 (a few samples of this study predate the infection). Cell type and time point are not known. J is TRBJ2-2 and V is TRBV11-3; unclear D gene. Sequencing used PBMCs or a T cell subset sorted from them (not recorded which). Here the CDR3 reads CASASNLNTGELFF. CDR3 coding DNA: TGTGCCAGCGCGAGTAACCTAAACACCGGGGAGCTGTTTTTT.